A selection of T cell receptor beta chains follows, all from one sample in a study of cytomegalovirus exposure and HLA in healthy donors. The method was immunoSEQ multiplex PCR; TCRdb's version includes in-frame clones alone and lacks a portion of them. This table has approximately 280,000 clones, approximately 90% appearing once. Source material: PBMCs. All receptors derive from a woman in her late teens or twenties in good health and CMV-seronegative. Each CDR3 is given with its conserved first and last residue. Each record gives: V gene, clone size, J gene, D gene, CDR3 DNA, CDR3 protein. A D gene is named only where the DNA matches it firmly. A clone size is listed for some rows: how often the clone was seen (once, few, many), or a class if it is expanded.

V: TRBV6-5
size: NA
J: TRBJ2-1
D: TRBD2
DNA: TGTGCCAGCAGTCATGGGACTAGCGGTTACAATGAGCAGTTCTTC
CDR3: CASSHGTSGYNEQFF

V: TRBV5-1
size: NA
J: TRBJ2-7
D: TRBD2
DNA: TGCGCCAGCAGCTTGGCGGGACTAGCGGTCGAGCAGTACTTC
CDR3: CASSLAGLAVEQYF

V: TRBV4-3
size: few
J: TRBJ2-5
D: TRBD2
DNA: TGCGCCAGCAGCCAAAATGCGGGAGGGGCGGGAGGGAAAGAGACCCAGTACTTC
CDR3: CASSQNAGGAGGKETQYF

V: TRBV5-1
size: NA
J: TRBJ1-3
D: NA
DNA: TGCGCCAGCAGCTTAGCAGGGCGCTCTGGAAACACCATATATTTT
CDR3: CASSLAGRSGNTIYF

V: TRBV28
size: NA
J: TRBJ2-5
D: NA
DNA: TGTGCCAGCAGTTTCAACCCCTTACAGGGTTTCGAAGAGACCCAGTACTTC
CDR3: CASSFNPLQGFEETQYF

V: TRBV2
size: NA
J: TRBJ1-2
D: NA
DNA: TGTGCCAGCAGTGATCAGGGATCTAACTATGGCTACACCTTC
CDR3: CASSDQGSNYGYTF

V: TRBV27
size: NA
J: TRBJ2-3
D: TRBD2
DNA: TGTGCCAGCAGTTTTCAAGCGGGACCCACAGATACGCAGTATTTT
CDR3: CASSFQAGPTDTQYF

V: TRBV9
size: NA
J: TRBJ2-7
D: TRBD2
DNA: TGTGCCAGCAGCGTAGACGGACTAGCGCGCTCCTACGAGCAGTACTTC
CDR3: CASSVDGLARSYEQYF

V: TRBV9
size: NA
J: TRBJ2-7
D: TRBD1
DNA: TGTGCCAGCAGCCCTAGACAGGGCTTTCCCCTGTACGAGCAGTACTTC
CDR3: CASSPRQGFPLYEQYF

V: TRBV6-1
size: few
J: TRBJ1-2
D: NA
DNA: TGTGCCAGCAGTGAACGGTTAGGACTGTATGGCTACACCTTC
CDR3: CASSERLGLYGYTF

V: TRBV5-1
size: once
J: TRBJ2-7
D: TRBD1
DNA: TGCGCCAGCAGCTCCACAGGGGACCCGACTGAGCAGTACTTC
CDR3: CASSSTGDPTEQYF

V: TRBV7-8
size: NA
J: TRBJ2-2
D: NA
DNA: TGTGCCAGCAGCTTGACTAGGTTGGGGGGGAACACCGGGGAGCTGTTTTTT
CDR3: CASSLTRLGGNTGELFF

V: TRBV7-9
size: NA
J: TRBJ1-2
D: NA
DNA: TGTGCCAGCAGCCTCGCGGGGTCGGGGGAGTTTGGCTTC
CDR3: CASSLAGSGEFGF

V: TRBV18
size: NA
J: TRBJ2-7
D: TRBD1
DNA: TGTGCCAGCTCCCGGGACAGCTACGAGCAGTACTTC
CDR3: CASSRDSYEQYF

V: TRBV27
size: NA
J: TRBJ1-5
D: TRBD1
DNA: TGTGCCAGCAGTCTGACAGGGGGCGAGGGTCAGCCCCAGCATTTT
CDR3: CASSLTGGEGQPQHF

V: TRBV10-3
size: NA
J: TRBJ2-5
D: NA
DNA: TGTGCCATCAGCGTACAGATCCAAGAGACCCAGTACTTC
CDR3: CAISVQIQETQYF

V: TRBV5-1
size: once
J: TRBJ1-1
D: NA
DNA: TGCGCCAGCAGCTTGGACAGGCCCAACACTGAAGCTTTCTTT
CDR3: CASSLDRPNTEAFF

V: TRBV5-4
size: NA
J: TRBJ2-7
D: TRBD1
DNA: TGTGCCAGCAGCCCTGGACAGGAGGCCTACGAGCAGTACTTC
CDR3: CASSPGQEAYEQYF

V: TRBV27
size: NA
J: TRBJ2-7
D: TRBD1
DNA: TGTGCCAGCAGTTCCCGGGACAGGGATCCCCTGCACGAGCAGTACTTC
CDR3: CASSSRDRDPLHEQYF

V: TRBV18
size: NA
J: TRBJ2-3
D: TRBD2
DNA: TGTGCCAGCTCACCACCGCAAGGACGACTAGCGGGAGGGCCGGGGTTTGCAGATACGCAGTATTTT
CDR3: CASSPPQGRLAGGPGFADTQYF

V: TRBV4-1
size: NA
J: TRBJ2-3
D: NA
DNA: TGCGCCAGCAGCCAAGTGGTGGGACACACAGATACGCAGTATTTT
CDR3: CASSQVVGHTDTQYF

V: TRBV7-3
size: NA
J: TRBJ1-2
D: TRBD1
DNA: TGTGCCAGCAGCGAGACCGGGACAGGTACTGGCTACACCTTC
CDR3: CASSETGTGTGYTF

V: TRBV28
size: NA
J: TRBJ1-6
D: NA
DNA: TGTGCCAGCAGTTTACCCCGGAGAGGAACCTATAATTCACCCCTCCACTTT
CDR3: CASSLPRRGTYNSPLHF

V: TRBV11-2
size: NA
J: TRBJ2-2
D: NA
DNA: TGTGCCAGCAGCTTACGACAGAACACCGGGGAGCTGTTTTTT
CDR3: CASSLRQNTGELFF

V: TRBV4-3
size: NA
J: TRBJ2-3
D: TRBD1
DNA: TGCGCCAGCAGCCAATTACAGGGGGATACGCAGTATTTT
CDR3: CASSQLQGDTQYF

V: TRBV7-8
size: once
J: TRBJ1-5
D: NA
DNA: TGTGCCAGCAGCTTAGCGTCGGGGGTTCAGCCCCAGCATTTT
CDR3: CASSLASGVQPQHF

V: TRBV20-1
size: NA
J: TRBJ1-2
D: NA
DNA: TGCAGTGCTCGGGTGTTTGAGGGCTACACCTTC
CDR3: CSARVFEGYTF

V: TRBV7-8
size: NA
J: TRBJ1-5
D: TRBD1
DNA: TGTGCCAGCAGCTTAGGTGGACAGGGTCAGCCCCAGCATTTT
CDR3: CASSLGGQGQPQHF

V: TRBV15
size: NA
J: TRBJ1-5
D: TRBD1
DNA: TGTGCCACCAGCAGGGAGGACAGGATTAACGATCAGCCCCAGCATTTT
CDR3: CATSREDRINDQPQHF

V: TRBV14
size: NA
J: TRBJ2-7
D: NA
DNA: TGTGCCAGCAGCCCCCGGGGAGCGGGCTCCTACGAGCAGTACTTC
CDR3: CASSPRGAGSYEQYF

V: TRBV6-5
size: NA
J: TRBJ2-7
D: TRBD2
DNA: TGTGCCAGCAGTTACTCCCTAGCGGGAGCCTACGAGCAGTACTTC
CDR3: CASSYSLAGAYEQYF

V: TRBV11-2
size: NA
J: TRBJ2-1
D: NA
DNA: TGTGCCAGCAGCTTAGACCTAGGTTCCAATGAGCAGTTCTTC
CDR3: CASSLDLGSNEQFF

V: TRBV27
size: NA
J: TRBJ2-7
D: TRBD2
DNA: TGTGCCAGCAGTATTAGCGGGAGGGACGAGCAGTACTTC
CDR3: CASSISGRDEQYF

V: TRBV7-2
size: NA
J: TRBJ2-2
D: NA
DNA: TGTGCCAGCAGCTTAATCTATCCGGGCGGGGAGCTGTTTTTT
CDR3: CASSLIYPGGELFF

V: TRBV9
size: NA
J: TRBJ2-3
D: NA
DNA: TGTGCCAGCAGCGTAGAATGGGGGGGCACCACTAGCACAGATACGCAGTATTTT
CDR3: CASSVEWGGTTSTDTQYF

V: TRBV4-3
size: once
J: TRBJ2-5
D: TRBD1
DNA: TGCGCCAGCAGCCAGTCGACAGGGTCCCAAGAGACCCAGTACTTC
CDR3: CASSQSTGSQETQYF

V: TRBV28
size: NA
J: TRBJ2-7
D: TRBD1
DNA: TGTGCCAGCAGTCCCGGGACAGGGGGCCGGGAGCAGTACTTC
CDR3: CASSPGTGGREQYF

V: TRBV5-1
size: NA
J: TRBJ2-7
D: TRBD1
DNA: TGCGCCAGCAGCCCATCTGGGACAGGTAGAGTCGAGCAGTACTTC
CDR3: CASSPSGTGRVEQYF

V: TRBV7-9
size: NA
J: TRBJ2-2
D: NA
DNA: TGTGCCAGCAGCTTATCGAGGCCAGGGGTTGGCACCGGGGAGCTGTTTTTT
CDR3: CASSLSRPGVGTGELFF

V: TRBV5-4
size: NA
J: TRBJ2-7
D: TRBD2
DNA: TGTGCCAGCAGCTTGGTCCCACTAGCGGGAGGGTGGTCCGAGCAGTACTTC
CDR3: CASSLVPLAGGWSEQYF

V: TRBV2
size: NA
J: TRBJ1-1
D: TRBD1
DNA: TGTGCCAGCAGTTTTGGACAGGCTGAAGCTTTCTTT
CDR3: CASSFGQAEAFF